A selection of T cell receptor beta chains follows, all from one sample in a study of shared clonotypes between healthy human individuals. The data were produced by immunoSEQ multiplex PCR, yet TCRdb's version contains in-frame clones alone and is incomplete. This table has 1 million to 1.3 million clones, about 84% appearing once. Sequencing input: memory CD4+ T cells from PBMCs. These receptors were obtained from a man younger than 35 in good health. Some clones in this sample may be carry-over from other donors' samples. The CDR3 runs from the conserved cysteine through the conserved F or W. The D gene is left open where the match is weak. Some rows have no size entry. The others give once, few or many, or a class for an expanded clone.

d_call j_call clone_size v_call cdr3_nt cdr3_aa
TRBD1 TRBJ2-3 . TRBV9 TGTGCCAGCAGCCCCCAGGGGGGCACAGATACGCAGTATTTT CASSPQGGTDTQYF
TRBD1 TRBJ1-4 few TRBV2 TGTGCCAGCAGTGATAACAGGGGAAATGAAAAACTGTTTTTT CASSDNRGNEKLFF
. TRBJ2-1 once TRBV14 TGTGCCAGCAGCCCGGGACACCCAAGCCCCTACAATGAGCAGTTCTTC CASSPGHPSPYNEQFF
. TRBJ2-7 . TRBV6-1 TGTGCCAGCAGTGAAGTGGGGGGACAAACTTCCGAGCAGTACTTC CASSEVGGQTSEQYF
. TRBJ2-2 few TRBV15 TGTGCCACCAGCAGAGAGGACGGGGAGCTGTTTTTT CATSREDGELFF
TRBD2 TRBJ2-5 . TRBV6-1 TGTGCCAGCAGTGAATTCGGGGGGGGAGGAGAGACCCAGTACTTC CASSEFGGGGETQYF
TRBD2 TRBJ2-1 . TRBV14 TGTGCCAGCAGCACTCGGACTAGCCGAGACTATAATGAGCAGTTCTTC CASSTRTSRDYNEQFF
TRBD2 TRBJ2-7 once TRBV11-2 TGTGCCAGCAGGCGTCTAGCGGGAGGCGGCGAGCAGTACTTC CASRRLAGGGEQYF
. TRBJ1-5 . TRBV7-9 TGTGCCAGCAGCTTAGTACTTCCGTCGGGGCTACGCAATCAGCCCCAGCATTTT CASSLVLPSGLRNQPQHF
. TRBJ2-2 . TRBV23-1 TGCGCCAGCAGTCAATCTGTCCCGGGAAGGGTTAGCGCCGGGGAGCTGTTTTTT CASSQSVPGRVSAGELFF
TRBD1 TRBJ2-5 . TRBV18 TGTGCCAGCTCACCGGGACAGGGGTCGGAGACCCAGTACTTC CASSPGQGSETQYF
. TRBJ2-3 . TRBV10-3 TGTGCCATCAGTGGTCTGAGCACAGATACGCAGTATTTT CAISGLSTDTQYF
TRBD2 TRBJ2-1 . TRBV9 TGTGCCAGCAGCGTCCAGGGGACTAGCGACAATGAGCAGTTCTTC CASSVQGTSDNEQFF
. TRBJ1-3 . TRBV30 TGTGCCTGGAGCCGAAGGGGGTTAGCTGGGAACACCATATATTTT CAWSRRGLAGNTIYF
TRBD1 TRBJ2-7 . TRBV19 TGTGCCAGTAGTGTGACAGGGGCCATGGGCGAGCAGTACTTC CASSVTGAMGEQYF
TRBD1 TRBJ2-5 . TRBV7-2 TGTGCCAGCAGCCCGAGGGGGCAATGGGAGACCCAGTACTTC CASSPRGQWETQYF
. TRBJ2-5 . TRBV7-3 TGTGCCAGCAGCTTAACGGGGGCAGAGACCCAGTACTTC CASSLTGAETQYF
. TRBJ1-5 few TRBV30 TGTGCCTGGGGTAACTCCCCAGGGAGCAATCAGCCCCAGCATTTT CAWGNSPGSNQPQHF
. TRBJ1-3 . TRBV5-1 TGCGCCAGCAGCGACACGGGGACCGGTGGAAACACCATATATTTT CASSDTGTGGNTIYF
. TRBJ2-7 . TRBV6-1 TGTGCCAGCAGAAAGCGCAACTACGAGCAGTACTTC CASRKRNYEQYF
. TRBJ1-1 . TRBV7-2 TGTGCCAGCAGCTTCGAGCGAGGAGCTTTCTTT CASSFERGAFF
. TRBJ1-2 . TRBV2 TGTGCCAGCAGTGAATCCGCCCAATACTATGGCTACACCTTC CASSESAQYYGYTF
TRBD1 TRBJ1-2 . TRBV9 TGTGCCAGCAGCGTAGCGGGAGGGGGCACGGGCTACACCTTC CASSVAGGGTGYTF
. TRBJ2-7 . TRBV7-6 TGTGCCAGCAGCTTCTCCAAAAACTACGAGCAGTACTTC CASSFSKNYEQYF
. TRBJ1-4 . TRBV4-1 TGCGCCAGCAGCCAAGGAACAGAAAAACTGTTTTTT CASSQGTEKLFF
. TRBJ1-4 . TRBV18 TGTGCCAGCTCACCCGACCTTAATGAAAAACTGTTTTTT CASSPDLNEKLFF
. TRBJ2-7 . TRBV14 TGTGCCAGCAGCCCTTCTCTCTCGGGAGAGCAGTACTTC CASSPSLSGEQYF
. TRBJ2-6 . TRBV7-3 TGTGCCAGCAGCCTGCCCGGCGGGAATGCTGGGGCCAACGTCCTGACTTTC CASSLPGGNAGANVLTF
. TRBJ2-1 . TRBV5-1 TGCGCCAGCAGCTTGCGTCACAATGAGCAGTTCTTC CASSLRHNEQFF
. TRBJ1-1 . TRBV28 TGTGCCAGCAGTTTCGTGCCACGGCAAGAAGCTTTCTTT CASSFVPRQEAFF
. TRBJ1-5 . TRBV19 TGTGCCAGTAGTATAGATCAGAGGGGTACTCAGCCCCAGCATTTT CASSIDQRGTQPQHF
. TRBJ2-7 . TRBV10-3 TGTGCCGCCAGCGGTTCCTCCTACGAGCAGTACTTC CAASGSSYEQYF
TRBD2 TRBJ2-2 few TRBV6-1 TGTGCCAGCAAAATAGCGGGGAACACCGGGGAGCTGTTTTTT CASKIAGNTGELFF
TRBD2 TRBJ2-1 . TRBV6-5 TGTGCCAGCAGTCCGTCTAGCGGGAGAACCGATGAGCAGTTCTTC CASSPSSGRTDEQFF
. TRBJ1-1 once TRBV7-6 TGTGCCAGCAGCTTTGGTGTCTCCGGGACTGAAGCTTTCTTT CASSFGVSGTEAFF
TRBD1 TRBJ2-1 . TRBV7-2 TGTGCCAGCAGCCCCCGGGACAGGCCGTCCCGCTACTACAATGAGCAGTTCTTC CASSPRDRPSRYYNEQFF
TRBD1 TRBJ2-7 . TRBV6-1 TGTGCCAGCAGTGAACGTCAGGGGGCCGCTAGCTACGAGCAGTACTTC CASSERQGAASYEQYF
. TRBJ2-5 once TRBV4-3 TGCGCCAGCAGCCAAGAGCAAGGGGAGACCCAGTACTTC CASSQEQGETQYF
. TRBJ2-6 . TRBV25-1 TGTGCCAGCAGTGAATCGGGTGTGTCTGGGGCCAACGTCCTGACTTTC CASSESGVSGANVLTF
. TRBJ1-2 . TRBV28 TGTGCCAGTTGGGCCCTAGGCTATGGCTACACCTTC CASWALGYGYTF
. TRBJ2-2 . TRBV6-4 TGTGCCAGCAGAGCCCCCTTGGCCGAAGGGGGAAACACCGGGGAGCTGTTTTTT CASRAPLAEGGNTGELFF
TRBD1 TRBJ1-1 . TRBV2 TGTGCCAGCAACCCCGGACAGGGGCACACTGAAGCTTTCTTT CASNPGQGHTEAFF
TRBD2 TRBJ2-1 many TRBV7-9 TGTGCCAGCAGCTTAGGTCGGTCCGCGGGAGTCTACAATGAGCAGTTCTTC CASSLGRSAGVYNEQFF
. TRBJ2-1 . TRBV30 TGTGCCTGGAGTCTAAGCTCCTACAATGAGCAGTTCTTC CAWSLSSYNEQFF
. TRBJ2-1 . TRBV25-1 TGTGCCAGCAGTGGTGCGGGGCTAGGGCGGGATGAGCAGTTCTTC CASSGAGLGRDEQFF
TRBD1 TRBJ1-3 . TRBV7-9 TGTGCCAGCAGCTCAGGGACAGGAGGAAACACCATATATTTT CASSSGTGGNTIYF
. TRBJ2-3 . TRBV10-3 TGTGCCATCAGGAGCCCGGGAGAAGAGGCAGATACGCAGTATTTT CAIRSPGEEADTQYF
. TRBJ2-5 . TRBV6-1 TGTGCCAGCGGGGGGGCCTCCCCAGGAAAAGAGACCCAGTACTTC CASGGASPGKETQYF
TRBD1 TRBJ1-5 . TRBV5-8 TGTGCCAGCAGCTTAGGTGGGACAGGGGGAAGTTGGAGCAATCAGCCCCAGCATTTT CASSLGGTGGSWSNQPQHF
. TRBJ2-3 . TRBV9 TGTGCCAGCAGCGTACCCGGCACAGATACGCAGTATTTT CASSVPGTDTQYF
. TRBJ2-3 few TRBV5-4 TGTGCCAGCAGCTTGACTACAGATACGCAGTATTTT CASSLTTDTQYF
TRBD1 TRBJ1-1 . TRBV28 TGTGCCAGCAGTCCCTTGGGACAGGGCCACACTGAAGCTTTCTTT CASSPLGQGHTEAFF
. TRBJ1-2 . TRBV28 TGTGCCAGCAGCCCTCCCCCGGACCGTGGGGGCTACACCTTC CASSPPPDRGGYTF
. TRBJ2-3 . TRBV2 TGTGCCAGCAGTCCCCTAACTAGTTCAGATACGCAGTATTTT CASSPLTSSDTQYF
. TRBJ1-5 . TRBV28 TGTGCCGGCCGGCGGGGCAATCAGCCCCAGCATTTT CAGRRGNQPQHF
. TRBJ2-3 . TRBV5-1 TGCGCCAGCAGCTCTAATGGGTACACAGATACGCAGTATTTT CASSSNGYTDTQYF
. TRBJ2-5 . TRBV5-4 TGTGCCAGCAGCCCTCCGGGACGGCCACAAGAGACCCAGTACTTC CASSPPGRPQETQYF
. TRBJ1-1 few TRBV19 TGTGCCAGTACCGATGGACTTGAAGCTTTCTTT CASTDGLEAFF